Following are 26 T cell receptor beta chains from one sample sequenced in a study of T cells after yellow fever vaccination. TCRdb used MiXCR to reprocess the 5' RACE reads, holding one entry per CDR3 protein. The sample includes hundreds of thousands of distinct CDR3 sequences, about 19% of them seen just once. Sequencing used PBMCs, obtained before the yellow fever booster vaccination. The origin of the receptors is a man aged 18 to 29 who received the YFV17D yellow fever vaccine.

This chain joins TRBV10-3 and TRBJ1-2, with 7 positions matching TRBD1. Per germline, CDR1 ENHRY and CDR2 SYGVKD. CDR3 length: 15 residues. J was trimmed by 4 bases and V by 4 bases; bases with no gene match: 9. CDR3 nucleotide sequence: TGTGCCATCAGTGTTTCGGAGGGGGCCGTCTATGGCTACACCTTC. It codes for CAISVSEGAVYGYTF.

This clonotype was detected once. The chain joins TRBV29-1 to TRBJ1-1; a possible D gene is TRBD1 (5 bases). V was trimmed by 6 bases and J by 5 bases, leaving 19 bases between them. This CDR3 contains 14 residues. Per germline, CDR1 SQVTM and CDR2 ANQGSEA. The chain's CDR3 is CSVGLGDGWTEAFF. CDR3 nucleotide sequence: TGCAGCGTAGGACTAGGGGATGGGTGGACTGAAGCTTTCTTT.

CDR3 amino acids: CSARDFKGLETQYF. Written as DNA, the CDR3 is TGCAGTGCTAGAGATTTTAAGGGGCTGGAGACCCAGTACTTC. The chain couples TRBV20-1 to TRBJ2-5, with D tentatively TRBD1 (5 bases). Per the germline V gene, CDR1 is DFQATT and CDR2 is SNEGSKA (reference sequence). Deletions cut 0 bases from V and 5 bases from J, with 13 bases between. This CDR3 has 14 amino acids.

This rearrangement joins TRBV5-1 to TRBJ2-2, with TRBD1 as a possible D gene (6 bases). Germline-derived CDR1 and CDR2 are SGHRS and YFSETQ. The ends were cut back, 0 bases at V and 15 bases at J, with 12 bases in the middle. This CDR3 contains 12 residues. CDR3 loop: CASSLVGGRLFF. The CDR3 nucleotides read TGCGCCAGCAGCTTGGTTGGGGGCCGTTTGTTTTTT.

V gene TRBV4-2 combines with J gene TRBJ1-1; no clear D gene. Trimming removed 6 bases at V and 4 bases at J, with 21 bases between. Germline CDR1 LGHNA, CDR2 YNFKEQ. The CDR3 extends over 16 amino acids. This CDR3 reads CASRPEGGRSGTEAFF. DNA of the CDR3: TGTGCCAGCAGACCGGAAGGTGGCAGGTCCGGCACTGAAGCTTTCTTT.

This clonotype was counted ten times or more. V is TRBV11-2 and J is TRBJ2-3; the match to TRBD2 covers 16 bases. The V and J ends lost 4 bases and 5 bases, in that order; junction bases with no gene match: 3. The CDR3 runs to 16 residues. In germline, CDR1 is SGHAT, CDR2 FQNNGV. The CDR3 is CASSSGLAGGGDTQYF. For the CDR3, the DNA is TGTGCCAGCAGCTCGGGACTAGCGGGGGGGGGAGATACGCAGTATTTT. The whole variable domain, filled in from reference TRBV11-2 and TRBJ2-3, reads EAGVAQSPRYKIIEKRQSVAFWCNPISGHATLYWYQQILGQGPKLLIQFQNNGVVDDSQLPKDRFSAERLKGVDSTLKIQPAKLEDSAVYLCASSSGLAGGGDTQYFGPGTRLTVL.

This clonotype showed up just a few times. The gene calls are TRBV6-1 and TRBJ1-4; D is ambiguous. V was shortened by 1 base and J by 6 bases, with 24 bases between the two germline ends. CDR1 is MNHNS, CDR2 SASEGT, per germline. This CDR3 has 19 amino acids. The CDR3 region is CASSEVGRVLGVMDEKLFF. The CDR3 region has the DNA TGTGCCAGCAGTGAAGTTGGAAGGGTCCTAGGAGTGATGGATGAAAAACTGTTTTTT.

The chain employs TRBV27 and TRBJ1-1; possibly TRBD1 for D (5 bases). CDR1 MNHEY and CDR2 SMNVEV come from the germline V gene (reference sequence). Trimming cost V 9 bases and J 0 bases, with 11 bases left between them. The CDR3 runs to 13 residues. Here the CDR3 DNA reads TGTGCCAGTCGGGGGGGGGTGAACACTGAAGCTTTCTTT. Translated: CASRGGVNTEAFF.

The sample holds a few counts of this clonotype. This chain uses TRBV20-1 with TRBJ1-5; D unresolved. CDR3 length equals 14 residues. The V end lost 0 bases, the J end lost 4 bases, and 10 bases lay between the germline ends. Per germline, CDR1 DFQATT and CDR2 SNEGSKA (reference sequence). CDR3 DNA: TGCAGTGCTAGAGATTGGGCAGGAAATCAGCCCCAGCATTTT. Its translation is CSARDWAGNQPQHF.

This clonotype was counted many times. V usage is TRBV9 and J usage is TRBJ1-2; D gene uncertain. Germline V gene lookup returns CDR1 SGDLS and CDR2 YYNGEE. This CDR3 contains 15 residues. V shed 0 bases and J shed 7 bases, with 16 bases lying between them. The CDR3 DNA is TGTGCCAGCAGCGTAGGGGGTCCGATCGAGGGTGGCTACACCTTC. It specifies CASSVGGPIEGGYTF. The whole variable domain, remainder taken from reference TRBV9 and TRBJ1-2, is DSGVTQTPKHLITATGQRVTLRCSPRSGDLSVYWYQQSLDQGLQFLIQYYNGEERAKGNILERFSAQQFPDLHSELNLSSLELGDSALYFCASSVGGPIEGGYTFGSGTRLTVV.

There are a few counts of this clonotype. This chain uses TRBV5-1 with TRBJ2-7, with TRBD1 as a possible D gene (6 bases). The CDR3 contains 13 residues. V was cut by 4 bases and J by 6 bases, with 14 bases left in between. Germline CDR1 reads SGHRS; CDR2 reads YFSETQ. The CDR3 reads CASSVRQVREQYV. DNA of the CDR3: TGCGCCAGCAGCGTAAGACAGGTCCGCGAGCAGTACGTC.

This clonotype has just a few counts. This rearrangement joins TRBV7-2 to TRBJ1-3; tentatively, D is TRBD1 (5 bases). The V end was cut by 5 bases, the J end by 2 bases, with 13 bases between. Looked up from germline, CDR1 is SGHTA and CDR2 is FQGNSA. The CDR3 length is 15 residues. CDR3 in DNA: TGTGCCAGCAGCCTGACAGTTATTGCTGGAAACACCATATATTTT. It translates to CASSLTVIAGNTIYF. Full variable domain (missing parts from reference TRBV7-2 and TRBJ1-3): GAGVSQSPSNKVTEKGKDVELRCDPISGHTALYWYRQSLGQGLEFLIYFQGNSAPDKSGLPSDRFSAERTGGSVSTLTIQRTQQEDSAVYLCASSLTVIAGNTIYFGEGSWLTVV.

The sample holds a few counts of this clonotype. The chain employs TRBV2 and TRBJ1-2; maybe TRBD1 (6 bases). Trimming took off 2 bases at V and 8 bases at J, with 15 bases between the two ends. Germline loops: CDR1 SNHLY, CDR2 FYNNEI. The CDR3 is made up of 14 amino acids. CDR3 bases: TGTGCCAGCAGTGAAAGCAGGGGCCTTCGGGGCTACACCTTC. This codes for CASSESRGLRGYTF. Complete variable domain (other parts from reference TRBV2 and TRBJ1-2): EPEVTQTPSHQVTQMGQEVILRCVPISNHLYFYWYRQILGQKVEFLVSFYNNEISEKSEIFDDQFSVERPDGSNFTLKIRSTKLEDSAMYFCASSESRGLRGYTFGSGTRLTVV.

The gene calls are TRBV27 and TRBJ2-7; D possibly matches TRBD1 or TRBD2 (5 bases each). V was trimmed by 6 bases and J by 2 bases, leaving 14 bases between them. The CDR3 covers 14 residues. The germline CDR1 and CDR2 sequences are MNHEY and SMNVEV (reference sequence). CDR3: CASRAGRGPYEQYV. CDR3 coding DNA: TGTGCCAGCAGGGCCGGACGGGGACCCTACGAGCAGTACGTC.

The CDR3 sequence is CASRRGTGDHRELFF. For the CDR3, the DNA is TGTGCCAGCAGGAGAGGGACAGGGGACCACCGGGAGCTGTTTTTT. This rearrangement joins TRBV7-9 to TRBJ2-2; 10 bases match TRBD1. Trimming at V came to 6 bases and at J to 9 bases, leaving 10 bases not matched to a gene. Germline CDR1 and CDR2: SEHNR and FQNEAQ (reference sequence). The CDR3 covers 15 residues.

The rearrangement links TRBV6-5 to TRBJ1-1, with D possibly being TRBD1 (5 bases). CDR1 and CDR2 (germline): MNHEY, SVGAGI. This CDR3 has 13 amino acids. The ends were cut back, 10 bases at V and 6 bases at J, with 18 bases in the middle. DNA for the CDR3: TGTGCCACCGGCCGGGGGGTCTCCGCTGAAGCTTTCTTT. This codes for CATGRGVSAEAFF.

This clonotype was found a few times. This rearrangement joins TRBV4-2 to TRBJ2-7; D might be TRBD2 (5 bases). Trimming cost V 0 bases and J 3 bases, with 12 bases left between them. CDR3 length equals 15 residues. The germline V gene encodes CDR1 LGHNA and CDR2 YNFKEQ. CDR3: CASSQDSDSLYEQYF. CDR3 in DNA: TGTGCCAGCAGCCAAGATTCGGACTCCCTCTACGAGCAGTACTTC.

This chain links TRBV7-9 with TRBJ1-2; no reliable D call. V lost 7 bases to trimming and J lost 6 bases, with 15 bases between them. In germline, CDR1 is SEHNR, CDR2 FQNEAQ (reference sequence). The CDR3 extends over 13 amino acids. CDR3 residues: CASMTSGVDGYTF. As DNA, the CDR3 is TGTGCCAGCATGACGTCCGGGGTTGATGGCTACACCTTC.

This clonotype was recorded many times. This chain joins TRBV3-1 and TRBJ2-1, with D uncertain. Looked up from germline, CDR1 is LGHDT and CDR2 is YNNKEL (reference sequence). The CDR3 is made up of 12 amino acids. Trimming cost V 3 bases and J 9 bases, with 9 bases left between them. The CDR3 region is CASSHLAGEQFF. The CDR3 DNA follows: TGTGCCAGCAGCCATCTCGCCGGTGAGCAGTTCTTC.

The gene calls are TRBV6-5 and TRBJ1-5, with a possible D match to TRBD1 (5 bases). The germline V and J ends were trimmed by 8 bases and 2 bases, with 16 bases remaining between them. Per the germline V gene, CDR1 is MNHEY and CDR2 is SVGAGI. This CDR3 has 15 residues. The CDR3 sequence is CASALSGSGNQPQHF. CDR3 bases: TGTGCCAGCGCTCTGTCAGGGAGCGGCAATCAGCCCCAGCATTTT.

This clonotype was observed at least ten times. The chain couples TRBV5-1 to TRBJ2-1; D gene unclear. Looked up from germline, CDR1 is SGHRS and CDR2 is YFSETQ. The CDR3 is made up of 14 amino acids. V shed 0 bases and J shed 3 bases, with 7 bases lying between them. CDR3 nucleotides: TGCGCCAGCAGCTTGGCCGACTTCTACAATGAGCAGTTCTTC. This gives the protein CASSLADFYNEQFF.

The V call is TRBV24-1, the J call TRBJ1-5, with D hard to call. The CDR3 has 18 residues. Trimming cost V 11 bases and J 2 bases, with 27 bases left between them. The germline gives CDR1 KGHDR, CDR2 SFDVKD. DNA of the CDR3: TGTGCCAACCGCGTGGGTCGGATCCCCTTTCTGGGCAATCAGCCCCAGCATTTT. Protein product: CANRVGRIPFLGNQPQHF.

This rearrangement joins TRBV5-6 to TRBJ1-1; D not resolved. The length of the CDR3 is 15 residues. Trimming shortened V by 4 bases and J by 4 bases, and 17 bases separated the two germline ends. Germline CDR1 and CDR2: SGHDT and YYEEEE. Here the CDR3 reads CASSARGGRVTEAFF. Written as DNA, the CDR3 is TGTGCCAGCAGCGCCAGAGGCGGGCGGGTCACTGAAGCTTTCTTT.

This chain connects TRBV11-2 to TRBJ1-2; no firm D call. Trimming removed 4 bases from V and 6 bases from J, with 9 bases in between. Germline CDR1 is SGHAT and CDR2 is FQNNGV. The CDR3 has 12 amino acids. The CDR3, as DNA: TGTGCCAGCAGCTCCTCTACCCATGGCTACACCTTC. It specifies CASSSSTHGYTF.

The chain couples TRBV4-1 to TRBJ2-4, with 8 positions matching TRBD2. This CDR3 is built from 17 residues. V was pared by 5 bases and J by 0 bases, with 9 bases of the junction left unmatched. CDR1 is MGHRA and CDR2 is YSYEKL in the germline V gene. CDR3 sequence (DNA): TGCGCCAGCAGCGATTTTCGGCGGGGGGTAGCCAAAAACATTCAGTACTTC. Protein product: CASSDFRRGVAKNIQYF.

In this sample, this clonotype turned up a few times. The J gene is TRBJ2-6, the V gene TRBV29-1, with 7 bases identical to TRBD1. The CDR3 runs 16 residues. Germline values: CDR1 SQVTM, CDR2 ANQGSEA. Trimming took 2 bases from V and 0 from J; bases not matched to a gene: 4. The CDR3 DNA follows: TGCAGCGTTGAATCGGGACAGATCTCTGGGGCCAACGTCCTGACTTTC. Its protein product is CSVESGQISGANVLTF.